A selection of T cell receptor beta chains follows, all from one sample in a study of post-analysis software for immune sequencing data. TCRdb re-called the PCR reads through MiXCR, storing one row per CDR3 protein. The repertoire has 380,000 or so distinct CDR3 sequences, about a third of them found once; the top ten carry about an eighth. The sequencing sample was made of blood. Every receptor here comes from a girl aged 10-17 years with multiple sclerosis. Both conserved end residues are trimmed from each CDR3. The order of the fields is CDR3 protein, V gene.

ASNLPGQQETQY | TRBV7-2
ASTSGETGYGYT | TRBV6-5
ASRESGGLSYEQY | TRBV7-9
ASSLGTALDTDTQY | TRBV27
ASSLVWENEQF | TRBV7-9
ASSWRRETQY | TRBV6-2/TRBV6-3
SVKRRQGAVWTGELF | TRBV29-1
ASSQVSNYGYT | TRBV14
ASSQGTGTGGYEQY | TRBV4-3
SVKEGEETQY | TRBV29-1
SASSGASGYNEQF | TRBV20-1
ASRHSSGDQETQY | TRBV12-3/TRBV12-4
ASSLGPGENAKNIQY | TRBV12-3/TRBV12-4
ASSQPGNIPEF | TRBV5-1
ASRTEPMNTEAF | TRBV6-5
ASSRTYEQY | TRBV27
ASSEANGSYEQY | TRBV6-1
ASSSAVSSYNEQF | TRBV4-2
ASSRTAATNEKLF | TRBV4-1
ASSSMGAHGYT | TRBV6-6
ASSQEYGGNTEAF | TRBV14
ASSKGTGDNEQF | TRBV11-1
SAGTGPFTSQPQH | TRBV20-1
SADGPLYTDTQY | TRBV20-1
ASSSRDIGEKLF | TRBV7-6
AISDKSLNTEAF | TRBV10-3
ASSVDGQGWYEQY | TRBV9
ASSPVGGRTDTQY | TRBV7-3
ASSQDLPRAMETQY | TRBV4-3